Listed below are T cell receptor beta chains from one sample, sequenced in a study of shared clonotypes between healthy human individuals. Repertoires were generated with immunoSEQ multiplex PCR, while TCRdb's copy carries only in-frame clones and drops some. Of 800,000 to 1,200,000 clones in the sample, about four fifths are singletons; the top ten hold about 0.52%. The specimen sequenced was memory CD4+ T cells from PBMCs. These receptors all stem from a man aged 18 to 30 in good health. Some clones in this sample may be carry-over from other donors' samples. Each CDR3 is given with its conserved first and last residue. D genes are given only for firm matches. The size entry is marked missing in some rows and otherwise reads once, few, many or a size class.

D	J	V	size	length	CDR3	DNA
-	TRBJ1-1	TRBV7-3	-	13	CASSLLSGHEAFF	TGTGCCAGCAGCTTACTATCAGGGCATGAAGCTTTCTTT
-	TRBJ1-1	TRBV19	once	12	CASSGMFTEAFF	TGTGCCAGTAGTGGGATGTTTACTGAAGCTTTCTTT
-	TRBJ2-7	TRBV5-1	-	15	CASRDGTRIYYEQYF	TGCGCCAGCAGGGACGGGACAAGGATTTACTACGAGCAGTACTTC
-	TRBJ2-7	TRBV28	-	14	CASSFPGTGYEQYF	TGTGCCAGCAGTTTTCCAGGGACCGGGTACGAGCAGTACTTC
TRBD1	TRBJ2-7	TRBV2	-	14	CASRPGQGPHEQYF	TGTGCCAGCAGGCCGGGACAGGGTCCCCACGAGCAATACTTC
-	TRBJ2-2	TRBV5-6	-	14	CASSPARGTGELFF	TGTGCCAGCAGCCCCGCACGCGGCACCGGGGAGCTGTTTTTT
-	TRBJ2-2	TRBV7-3	few	16	CASSPRQRLNTGELFF	TGTGCCAGCAGCCCCCGACAGAGGTTGAACACCGGGGAGCTGTTTTTT
TRBD1	TRBJ1-2	TRBV27	-	16	CASSLSDRGANYGYTF	TGTGCCAGCAGTTTATCGGACAGGGGTGCTAACTATGGCTACACCTTC
TRBD1	TRBJ2-3	TRBV28	-	14	CASCSGQDTDTQYF	TGTGCCAGCTGCTCGGGACAGGACACAGATACGCAGTATTTT
TRBD1	TRBJ2-7	TRBV6-1	-	13	CASSEADRGEQYF	TGTGCCAGCAGTGAAGCAGACAGGGGCGAGCAGTACTTC
-	TRBJ2-3	TRBV20-1	-	11	CSARLADTQYF	TGCAGTGCTAGATTGGCAGATACGCAGTATTTT
-	TRBJ2-3	TRBV27	-	14	CASSSRTLRDTQYF	TGTGCCAGCAGTTCCCGGACTCTCCGGGATACGCAGTATTTT
TRBD1	TRBJ1-2	TRBV28	-	14	CASRYGQANYGYTF	TGTGCCAGCAGGTACGGACAGGCAAACTATGGCTACACCTTC
TRBD1	TRBJ2-7	TRBV29-1	-	12	CSAESTGYEQYF	TGCAGCGCCGAATCGACAGGGTACGAGCAGTACTTC
-	TRBJ1-5	TRBV19	-	15	CASNLGTTFNQPQHF	TGTGCCAGTAACCTTGGGACCACCTTTAATCAGCCCCAGCATTTT
-	TRBJ2-7	TRBV7-3	-	14	CASSLTVQEPEQYF	TGTGCCAGCAGCTTAACGGTACAGGAGCCCGAGCAGTACTTC
-	TRBJ1-1	TRBV15	-	15	CATGSYRAQNTEAFF	TGTGCCACCGGATCTTACAGGGCACAGAACACTGAAGCTTTCTTT
-	TRBJ2-5	TRBV30	-	12	CAWTGGEKTQYF	TGTGCCTGGACAGGGGGGGAAAAGACCCAGTACTTC
-	TRBJ2-5	TRBV20-1	-	9	CRIGETQYF	TGCAGGATAGGAGAGACCCAGTACTTC
-	TRBJ2-4	TRBV4-3	-	14	CASSPRGAGDIQYF	TGCGCCAGCAGCCCTCGGGGGGCTGGGGACATTCAGTACTTC
TRBD1	TRBJ2-7	TRBV18	-	15	CASSPRTGGTYEQYF	TGTGCCAGCTCACCCCGGACAGGGGGAACCTACGAGCAGTACTTC
-	TRBJ2-7	TRBV9	-	15	CASSVVSQAGGEQYF	TGTGCCAGCAGCGTAGTAAGTCAGGCCGGCGGTGAGCAGTACTTC
TRBD1	TRBJ1-2	TRBV7-2	once	14	CASSPGQGDYGYTF	TGTGCCAGCAGCCCCGGACAGGGTGACTATGGCTACACCTTC
-	TRBJ2-4	TRBV2	-	11	CASKAEDIQYF	TGTGCCAGCAAGGCGGAGGACATTCAGTACTTC
-	TRBJ2-7	TRBV7-2	-	14	CASSLFGPQYEQYF	TGTGCCAGCAGCTTATTCGGACCCCAGTACGAGCAGTACTTC
-	TRBJ2-5	TRBV5-4	-	14	CASSLGAGLETQYF	TGTGCCAGCAGCTTGGGGGCAGGGCTAGAGACCCAGTACTTC
TRBD1	TRBJ2-7	TRBV28	-	14	CASRSGQAVYEQYF	TGTGCCAGCCGGTCAGGACAGGCTGTCTACGAGCAGTACTTC
TRBD1	TRBJ2-7	TRBV5-6	-	15	CASRIWDSSSYEQYF	TGTGCCAGCCGAATATGGGACAGTAGCTCCTACGAGCAGTACTTC
TRBD2	TRBJ2-5	TRBV30	-	15	CAWSVSSGRRETQYF	TGTGCCTGGAGTGTATCTAGCGGGAGACGGGAGACCCAGTACTTC